The clone carrying this TCR beta chain appeared once. In germline, CDR1 is KGHSH, CDR2 LQKENI. The CDR3 runs 13 residues. V was pared by 8 bases and J by 5 bases, with 12 bases between. The data were taken from a study of blood T cell repertoires in COVID-19. About the study: From the United States, Italy and Spain came samples of acute and convalescent COVID-19. In each case, the material was cDNA or gDNA derived from T cells, B-cell-depleted T cells, or PBMCs.

In the original processing: How many nucleated cells were present was estimated from reference gene primer amplification. Method: immunoSEQ multiplex PCR; TCRdb's copy keeps in-frame clones and lacks some. For V, J and clone size, that table is used; D and trimming come from the DNA. This sample has 60,000 to 70,000 clones, with 80% to 90% found just once. This receptor was taken from a woman aged 55-70 years with acute or convalescent COVID-19. Sequencing was performed on peripheral blood. The chain couples TRBV18 to TRBJ1-4; a possible D gene is TRBD1 (5 bases). The CDR3 loop is CASTGGMNEKLFF. DNA for the CDR3: TGTGCCAGCACCGGGGGGATGAATGAAAAACTGTTTTTT. Together with reference TRBV18 and TRBJ1-4, the CDR3 gives the full variable domain: NAGVMQNPRHLVRRRGQEARLRCSPMKGHSHVYWYRQLPEEGLKFMVYLQKENIIDESGMPKERFSAEFPKEGPSILRIQQVVRGDSAAYFCASTGGMNEKLFFGSGTQLSVL.